Listed below are T cell receptor beta chains from one sample, sequenced in a study of vaccination effects on CD4 cells after COVID-19. Sequencing used immunoSEQ multiplex PCR; TCRdb keeps in-frame clones, though not all of them. The repertoire holds about 74,000 clones, roughly 80% seen once, with about 2.1% in the top ten. These TCRs' antigens remain unknown. This specimen consisted of CD4+ T cells from PBMCs cultured without peptide, obtained before COVID-19 vaccination. Receptors originate from a human donor who received a COVID-19 vaccine. CDR3s include the opening cysteine and the closing phenylalanine or tryptophan. Each record gives: J gene, V gene, CDR3 protein.

>TRBJ2-1|TRBV6-4
CASSVTLFNEQFF
>TRBJ1-4|TRBV9
CASTPLEGDYGEKLFF
>TRBJ2-4|TRBV10-3
CAISEGLAKNIQYF
>TRBJ2-6|TRBV4-1
CASSQVWGAIAGANVLTF
>TRBJ1-5|TRBV5-1
CASSLYGGNQPQHF
>TRBJ2-5|TRBV6-5
CASTTSGGATQYF
>TRBJ1-1|TRBV5-1
CASSWQLSAMNTEAFF
>TRBJ2-3|TRBV11-2
CASSLVFSGQGITDTQYF
>TRBJ2-5|TRBV11-2
CASSLGTRETQYF
>TRBJ2-5|TRBV15
CATSRDRLAGTETQYF
>TRBJ1-2|TRBV5-6
CASSQISGEIYGYTF